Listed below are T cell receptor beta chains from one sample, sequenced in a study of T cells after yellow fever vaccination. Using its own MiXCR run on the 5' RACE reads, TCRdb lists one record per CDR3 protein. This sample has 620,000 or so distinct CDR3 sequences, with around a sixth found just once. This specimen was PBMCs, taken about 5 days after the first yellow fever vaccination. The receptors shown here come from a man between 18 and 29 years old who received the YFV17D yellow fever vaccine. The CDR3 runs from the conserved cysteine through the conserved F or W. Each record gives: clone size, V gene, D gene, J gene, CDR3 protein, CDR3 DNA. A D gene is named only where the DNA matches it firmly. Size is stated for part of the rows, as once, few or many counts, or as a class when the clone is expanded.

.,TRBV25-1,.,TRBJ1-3,CASSGGGSTSGNTIYF,TGTGCCAGCAGTGGGGGAGGGTCGACATCTGGAAACACCATATATTTT
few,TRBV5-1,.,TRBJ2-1,CASSESPGASYNEQFF,TGCGCCAGCTCTGAGAGCCCGGGGGCATCCTACAATGAGCAGTTCTTC
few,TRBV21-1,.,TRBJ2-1,CASSKGLAAYNEQFF,TGTGCCAGCAGCAAAGGGCTAGCGGCGTACAATGAGCAGTTCTTC
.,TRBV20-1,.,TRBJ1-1,CSAAQVTEGTEAFF,TGCAGTGCCGCCCAGGTGACGGAGGGCACTGAAGCTTTCTTT
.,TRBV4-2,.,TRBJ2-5,CASSQSTREETQYF,TGTGCCAGCAGCCAATCCACTAGAGAGGAGACCCAGTACTTC
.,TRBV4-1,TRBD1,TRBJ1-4,CASSQGQGRREKLFF,TGCGCCAGCAGCCAGGGACAGGGACGAAGGGAAAAACTGTTTTTT
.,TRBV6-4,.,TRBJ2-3,CASSPSGTSTDTQYF,TGTGCCAGCAGTCCTTCCGGGACTAGCACAGATACGCAGTATTTT
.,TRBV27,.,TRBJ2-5,CASSLLASSKTQYF,TGTGCCAGCAGTTTACTGGCTAGCTCCAAGACCCAGTACTTC
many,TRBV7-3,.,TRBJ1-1,CASSLYSHTEAFF,TGTGCCAGCAGCTTATACAGCCACACTGAAGCTTTCTTT
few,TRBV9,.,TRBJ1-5,CASSVGGRRNQPQHF,TGTGCCAGCAGCGTAGGGGGGAGGCGCAATCAGCCCCAGCATTTT
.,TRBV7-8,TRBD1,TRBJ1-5,CASGDRSNQPQHF,TGTGCCAGTGGGGACAGGAGCAATCAGCCCCAGCATTTT
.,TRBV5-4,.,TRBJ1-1,CASSWSRQVNTEAFF,TGTGCCAGCAGCTGGTCGAGACAGGTAAACACTGAAGCTTTCTTT
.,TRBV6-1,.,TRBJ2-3,CATWDSGTDTQYF,TGTGCCACCTGGGACTCCGGCACAGATACGCAGTATTTT
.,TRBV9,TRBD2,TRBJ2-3,CASSVSTSGGARSDTQYF,TGTGCCAGCAGCGTTTCTACTAGCGGGGGGGCGCGCTCAGATACGCAGTATTTT
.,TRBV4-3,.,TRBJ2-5,CASSQDRTYGPETQYF,TGCGCCAGCAGCCAAGACCGGACTTACGGTCCGGAGACCCAGTACTTC
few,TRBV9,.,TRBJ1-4,CASSDGGGTNEKLFF,TGTGCCAGCAGCGATGGGGGAGGTACTAATGAAAAACTGTTTTTT
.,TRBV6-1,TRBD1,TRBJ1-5,CASTIAGTGGDRQPQHF,TGTGCCAGCACCATAGCCGGGACAGGGGGCGATCGTCAGCCCCAGCATTTT
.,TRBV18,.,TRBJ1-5,CASSPKGGANSQPQHF,TGTGCCAGCTCACCAAAGGGGGGCGCGAATAGTCAGCCCCAGCATTTT
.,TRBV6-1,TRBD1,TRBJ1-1,CASSDPGQGVTEAFF,TGTGCCAGCAGCGACCCAGGACAGGGGGTCACTGAAGCTTTCTTT
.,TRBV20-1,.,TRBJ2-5,CSARLKRVVGRETQYF,TGCAGTGCTAGGTTGAAACGGGTAGTGGGGCGAGAGACCCAGTACTTC
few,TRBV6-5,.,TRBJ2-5,CASSYRTVSETQYF,TGTGCCAGCAGTTACAGGACTGTCTCGGAGACCCAGTACTTC
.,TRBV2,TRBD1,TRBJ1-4,CASSWTGDIEKLFF,TGTGCCAGCAGTTGGACAGGGGATATTGAAAAACTGTTTTTT
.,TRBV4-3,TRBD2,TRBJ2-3,CASSQDYGLAGRTDTQYF,TGCGCCAGCAGCCAAGATTACGGACTAGCGGGGAGGACAGATACGCAGTATTTT
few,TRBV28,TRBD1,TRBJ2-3,CASSPPGGSADTQYF,TGTGCCAGCAGTCCCCCAGGGGGATCGGCAGATACGCAGTATTTT